The 20 T cell receptor beta chains reported below all come from one sample, sequenced in a study of cytomegalovirus exposure and HLA in healthy donors. It was with 60 Vbeta and 13 Jbeta primers that the PCR ran. Clones were read by immunoSEQ multiplex PCR, and TCRdb kept only the in-frame ones, dropping some. The sample yields around 170,000 clones, around 73% seen once. Specimen: PBMCs. The receptors originated from a man aged 55 to 70 in good health and CMV-seronegative.

V usage is TRBV28 and J usage is TRBJ1-5; a weak D match, TRBD1 (6 bases). Between the trimmed V and J ends, which lost 6 bases and 1 base, there was a span of 13 bases. Germline CDR1 is MDHEN and CDR2 is SYDVKM. The CDR3 runs 15 residues. Written as DNA, the CDR3 is TGTGCCAGCAGGATAGGGGGTATGAGCAATCAGCCCCAGCATTTT. The encoded protein is CASRIGGMSNQPQHF.

This rearrangement joins TRBV5-1 to TRBJ2-1, with 10 nucleotides matching TRBD2. This CDR3 region has 13 residues. Germline V gives CDR1 SGHRS, CDR2 YFSETQ. V shed 7 bases and J 15 bases; nucleotides not matched to a gene: 13. CDR3 region: CASQLAGAYVRFF. The DNA of the CDR3 is TGCGCCAGCCAGCTAGCGGGAGCCTACGTTCGGTTCTTC.

The V gene is TRBV9, the J gene TRBJ2-1; the D gene is possibly TRBD2 (6 bases). The CDR3 has 15 residues. Per the germline V gene, CDR1 is SGDLS and CDR2 is YYNGEE. The germline V and J ends were trimmed by 0 bases and 7 bases, with 14 bases remaining between them. CDR3 in DNA: TGTGCCAGCAGCGTAGAGCCGGGAGTGGGGAATGAGCAGTTCTTC. This gives the protein CASSVEPGVGNEQFF.

The chain links TRBV27 to TRBJ1-6; tentatively, D is TRBD1 (6 bases). With 1 base removed from V and 6 bases from J, the gap between germline ends came to 13 bases. Germline V lookup: CDR1 MNHEY, CDR2 SMNVEV (reference sequence). The CDR3 loop spans 16 amino acids. The CDR3 bases are TGTGCCAGCAGTTTATTGATATTAGGGGGTAATTCACCCCTCCACTTT. It encodes CASSLLILGGNSPLHF.

Points on this clone: One end of the junction does not line up with germline, which may come from a read error. The gene calls are TRBV7-9 and TRBJ1-2; possibly TRBD1 for D (5 bases). The CDR3 is 12 residues long. The germline V gene has CDR1 SEHNR and CDR2 FQNEAQ (reference sequence). The CDR3 DNA is TGTTCCAGCAGCCCGGACACCTATGGCTACACCTTC. Translated: CSSSPDTYGYTF.

V usage is TRBV6-6 and J usage is TRBJ2-7; 8 bases agree with TRBD2. CDR1 and CDR2 from the germline V gene are MNHNY and SVGAGI (reference sequence). V lost 6 bases and J lost 2; bases outside the gene matches: 9. The CDR3 totals 15 residues. The CDR3 is CASRGAGANAYEQYF. CDR3 DNA sequence: TGTGCCAGCAGGGGAGCGGGAGCCAACGCCTACGAGCAGTACTTC.

This rearrangement joins TRBV6-5 to TRBJ2-5, with 8 bases identical to TRBD2. The V gene end was trimmed by 7 bases and the J gene end by 5 bases; junction bases not matched to a gene: 6. Germline CDR1 and CDR2: MNHEY and SVGAGI. The CDR3 runs 13 residues. The CDR3 region has the DNA TGTGCCAGCACCCCCCCGGGGGGGGAGACCCAGTACTTC. Translating gives CASTPPGGETQYF.

The CDR3 sequence: CASSRQGANTEAFF. The DNA for the CDR3 is TGTGCCAGCAGCCGACAGGGGGCGAACACTGAAGCTTTCTTT. The chain links TRBV13 to TRBJ1-1; 10 bases are shared with TRBD1. CDR3 length: 14 residues. V dropped 5 bases and J dropped 1; count of bases not matched to a gene: 1. Germline V gene sequence: CDR1 PRHDT, CDR2 FYEKMQ (reference sequence).

The chain combines TRBV10-2 with TRBJ1-1; D is unresolved. CDR1 WSHSY and CDR2 SAAADI come from the germline V gene. V lost 7 bases and J lost 6, with 18 bases in between. The CDR3 runs 14 residues. The CDR3 is CASMVGMGSPEAFF. The CDR3 coding sequence is TGCGCCAGCATGGTCGGGATGGGGAGCCCTGAAGCTTTCTTT.

The chain combines TRBV7-9 with TRBJ1-1; a possible D gene is TRBD1 (5 bases). Germline V gene lookup returns CDR1 SEHNR and CDR2 FQNEAQ (reference sequence). V gave up 6 bases and J gave up 2 bases, with 13 bases separating them. The CDR3 length is 14 residues. This chain's CDR3 is CASSPGRGNTEAFF. In DNA form, the CDR3 reads TGTGCCAGCAGTCCCGGGAGGGGAAACACTGAAGCTTTCTTT.

CDR3 nucleotide sequence: TGTGCCTGGAGTGTACCCCGGGGAGGAAATGAAAAACTGTTTTTT. Translated: CAWSVPRGGNEKLFF. The chain recombines TRBV30 with TRBJ1-4; D is undetermined. Germline lookup yields CDR1 GTSNPN and CDR2 SVGIG (reference sequence). Trimming took off 0 bases at V and 5 bases at J, with 13 bases between the two ends. The CDR3 has 15 residues.

The chain couples TRBV4-2 to TRBJ2-3, with 11 bases aligning to TRBD2. From germline, CDR1 is LGHNA and CDR2 YNFKEQ. This CDR3 comprises 15 residues. V lost 0 bases, J lost 6 bases, and 2 bases stayed unmatched. The chain's CDR3 is CASSQDTSGSDTQYF. The CDR3 region has the DNA TGTGCCAGCAGCCAAGATACTAGCGGGAGTGATACGCAGTATTTT.

V is TRBV30 and J is TRBJ2-7; a possible D gene is TRBD2 (6 bases). Germline V gene lookup returns CDR1 GTSNPN and CDR2 SVGIG (reference sequence). The CDR3 is 16 residues long. The ends were cut back, 4 bases at V and 0 bases at J, with 19 bases in the middle. CDR3 sequence: CAWTPRRGRISYEQYF. The CDR3 nucleotides read TGTGCCTGGACGCCTCGGCGAGGGAGGATCTCCTACGAGCAGTACTTC.

The J gene is TRBJ2-1, the V gene TRBV7-9; 9 bases align to TRBD1. Germline V gives CDR1 SEHNR, CDR2 FQNEAQ (reference sequence). The CDR3 consists of 14 residues. J gave up 8 bases and V 3 bases, and 5 bases lay outside the gene matches. Here the CDR3 reads CASSFGTGPDEQFF. In DNA form, the CDR3 reads TGTGCCAGCAGCTTCGGGACAGGGCCGGATGAGCAGTTCTTC.

The sample holds a few counts of this clone. The CDR3 loop is CAPAGGDYNEQFF. The CDR3, as DNA: TGTGCCCCTGCGGGGGGAGACTACAATGAGCAGTTCTTC. This chain connects TRBV19 to TRBJ2-1; 8 bases match TRBD2. The CDR3 length is 13 residues. Germline CDR1 reads LNHDA; CDR2 reads SQIVND (reference sequence). V shed 11 bases, J shed 3 bases, and the junction held 6 bases outside the gene matches.

Turning to this clone: The germline gene is not matched at one end of the junction; a read error may be the cause. The V gene is TRBV30, the J gene TRBJ1-5; 8 positions agree with TRBD1. CDR1 is GTSNPN and CDR2 is SVGIG in the germline V gene (reference sequence). CDR3 length: 15 residues. CDR3 in amino acids: CAWRTQGALNQPQNF. The CDR3 nucleotides are TGTGCCTGGAGAACGCAGGGGGCCCTTAATCAGCCCCAGAATTTT.

This clone appeared once. The chain recombines TRBV5-1 with TRBJ2-2; 7 bases match TRBD1. Unmatched junction bases numbered 4, after V lost 2 bases and J lost 3 bases. This CDR3 has 15 amino acids. Germline values: CDR1 SGHRS, CDR2 YFSETQ. CDR3 DNA sequence: TGCGCCAGCAGCTTAGCAGGGGGATACACCGGGGAGCTGTTTTTT. The encoded protein is CASSLAGGYTGELFF.

The rearrangement uses TRBV19 and TRBJ1-1; D may be TRBD1 (5 bases). This CDR3 contains 13 residues. Deletions cut 5 bases from V and 5 bases from J, with 12 bases between. In germline, CDR1 is LNHDA, CDR2 SQIVND (reference sequence). The CDR3 spells CASSRGFRTEAFF. The CDR3 DNA sequence: TGTGCCAGTAGTCGGGGGTTCAGGACTGAAGCTTTCTTT.

The CDR3 spells CASSSWGGRNTQYF. The CDR3 bases are TGTGCCAGCAGCTCCTGGGGGGGGAGGAATACGCAGTATTTT. J is TRBJ2-3 and V is TRBV2; 7 bases line up with TRBD2. J lost 7 bases, V lost 6 bases, and 10 bases had no gene match. The CDR3 consists of 14 residues. Germline CDR1 is SNHLY and CDR2 is FYNNEI.

The chain uses TRBV2 and TRBJ2-7; 12 nucleotides match TRBD1. The germline gives CDR1 SNHLY, CDR2 FYNNEI. Germline trimming cut 6 bases from V and 3 bases from J; bases unmatched to any gene: 9. The CDR3 is 16 amino acids. Here the CDR3 reads CASSAGQGAVYYEQYF. CDR3 sequence (DNA): TGTGCCAGCAGCGCGGGACAGGGGGCGGTTTACTACGAGCAGTACTTC.